This T cell receptor beta chain was sequenced for a study of shared clonotypes between healthy human individuals. At the deep level, the assay was run. TCRdb's table, derived via immunoSEQ multiplex PCR, lists solely in-frame clones and lacks some. This sample has roughly 1,500,000 clones, with 98% found just once. Trimming removed 4 bases from V and 0 bases from J, with 6 bases in between. The CDR3 loop spans 13 amino acids. Germline V gene data show CDR1 as LNHDA and CDR2 as SQIVND (reference sequence). On this clone itself: Other nucleotide sequences from this sample produce the same CDR3.

Sequencing used naive CD4+ T cells sorted from blood. The subset is: CD45RA+ positively selected. The TCR comes from a man aged 30 to 39 in good health. This sequence joins TRBV19 and TRBJ1-1, with D possibly matching TRBD1 (5 bases). This CDR3 is CASSTQVNTEAFF. The CDR3, as DNA: TGTGCCAGTAGTACACAGGTGAACACTGAAGCTTTCTTT.